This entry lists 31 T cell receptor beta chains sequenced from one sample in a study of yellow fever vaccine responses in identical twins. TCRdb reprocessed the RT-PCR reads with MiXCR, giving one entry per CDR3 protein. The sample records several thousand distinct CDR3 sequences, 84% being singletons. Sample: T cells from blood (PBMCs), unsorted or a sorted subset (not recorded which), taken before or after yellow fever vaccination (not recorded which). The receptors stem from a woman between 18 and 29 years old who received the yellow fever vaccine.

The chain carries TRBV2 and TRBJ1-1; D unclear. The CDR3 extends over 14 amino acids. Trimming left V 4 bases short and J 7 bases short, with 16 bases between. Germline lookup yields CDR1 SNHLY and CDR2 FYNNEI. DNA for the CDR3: TGTGCCAGCAGTGTTGCCGGGAGTCGGAGTGAAGCTTTCTTT. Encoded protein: CASSVAGSRSEAFF.

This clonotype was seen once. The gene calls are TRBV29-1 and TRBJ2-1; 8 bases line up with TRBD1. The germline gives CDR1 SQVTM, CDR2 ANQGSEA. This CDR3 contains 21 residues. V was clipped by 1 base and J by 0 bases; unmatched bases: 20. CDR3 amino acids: CSVEGFWQGAPGESSYNEQFF. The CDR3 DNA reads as TGCAGCGTTGAAGGGTTCTGGCAGGGGGCGCCCGGGGAGAGCTCCTACAATGAGCAGTTCTTC.

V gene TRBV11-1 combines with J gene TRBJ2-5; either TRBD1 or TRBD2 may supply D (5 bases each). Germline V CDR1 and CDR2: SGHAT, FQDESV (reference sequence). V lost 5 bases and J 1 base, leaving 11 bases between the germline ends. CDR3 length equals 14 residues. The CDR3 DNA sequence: TGTGCCAGCAGCCAGGGACCCGGCCAAGAGACCCAGTACTTC. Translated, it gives CASSQGPGQETQYF.

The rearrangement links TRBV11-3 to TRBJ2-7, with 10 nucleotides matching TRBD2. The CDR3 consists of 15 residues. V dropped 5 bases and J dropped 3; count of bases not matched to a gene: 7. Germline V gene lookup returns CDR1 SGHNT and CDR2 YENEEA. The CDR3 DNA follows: TGTGCCAGCAGCCTACCGACTAGCGGGTTCTACGAGCAGTACTTC. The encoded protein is CASSLPTSGFYEQYF.

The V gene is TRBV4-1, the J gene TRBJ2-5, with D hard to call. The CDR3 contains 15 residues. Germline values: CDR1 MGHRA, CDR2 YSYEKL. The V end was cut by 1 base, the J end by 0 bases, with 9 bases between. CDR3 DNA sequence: TGCGCCAGCAGCCAAGGGACGGTGTACCAAGAGACCCAGTACTTC. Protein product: CASSQGTVYQETQYF.

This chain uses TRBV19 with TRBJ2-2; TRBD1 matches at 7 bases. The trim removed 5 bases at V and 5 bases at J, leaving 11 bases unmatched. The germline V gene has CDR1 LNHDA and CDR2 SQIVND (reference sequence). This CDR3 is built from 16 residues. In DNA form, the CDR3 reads TGTGCCAGTAGTGAAATCCCAGGACAGGCGACCGGGGAGCTGTTTTTT. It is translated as CASSEIPGQATGELFF.

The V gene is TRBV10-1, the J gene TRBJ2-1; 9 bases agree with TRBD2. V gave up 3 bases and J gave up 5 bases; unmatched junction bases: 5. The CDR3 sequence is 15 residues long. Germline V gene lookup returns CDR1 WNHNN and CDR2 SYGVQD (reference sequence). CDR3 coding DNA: TGCGCCAGCAGTGATCGGCTAGCGGGAAACAATGAGCAGTTCTTC. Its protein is CASSDRLAGNNEQFF.

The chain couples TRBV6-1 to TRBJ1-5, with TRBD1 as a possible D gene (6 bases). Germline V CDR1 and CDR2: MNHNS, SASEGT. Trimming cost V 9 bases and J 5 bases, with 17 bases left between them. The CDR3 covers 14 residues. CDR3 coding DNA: TGTGCCAGTAAATCACAGGGTAAGGATCAGCCCCAGCATTTT. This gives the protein CASKSQGKDQPQHF.

CDR3 bases: TGTGCCAGCAGCTTGACCGCTAGCGGGGGACGCACAGATACGCAGTATTTT. The encoded protein is CASSLTASGGRTDTQYF. The chain joins TRBV7-3 to TRBJ2-3; 10 bases match TRBD2. V trimming: 3 bases; J trimming: 1 base; junction bases outside the gene matches: 7. The CDR3 totals 17 residues. Germline V gene sequence: CDR1 SGHTA, CDR2 FQGTGA.

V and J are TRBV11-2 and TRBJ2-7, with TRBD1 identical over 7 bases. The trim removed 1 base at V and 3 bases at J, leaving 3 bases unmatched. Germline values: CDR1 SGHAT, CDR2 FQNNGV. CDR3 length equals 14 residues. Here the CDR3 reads CASSLGGQNYEQYF. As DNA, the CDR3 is TGTGCCAGCAGCTTAGGGGGACAGAACTACGAGCAGTACTTC.

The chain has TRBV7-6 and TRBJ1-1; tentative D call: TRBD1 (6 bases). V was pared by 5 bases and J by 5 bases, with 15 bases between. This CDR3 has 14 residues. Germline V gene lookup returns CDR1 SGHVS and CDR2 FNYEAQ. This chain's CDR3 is CASSLSTGLTEAFF. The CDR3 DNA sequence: TGTGCCAGCAGCCTAAGTACAGGGTTGACTGAAGCTTTCTTT.

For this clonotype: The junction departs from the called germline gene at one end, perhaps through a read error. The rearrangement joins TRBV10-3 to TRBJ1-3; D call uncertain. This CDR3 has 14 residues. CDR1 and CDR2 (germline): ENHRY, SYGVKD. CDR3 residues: CAITEHFSGNTIYF. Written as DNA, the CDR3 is TGTGCCATCACTGAGCATTTCTCTGGAAACACCATATATTTT.

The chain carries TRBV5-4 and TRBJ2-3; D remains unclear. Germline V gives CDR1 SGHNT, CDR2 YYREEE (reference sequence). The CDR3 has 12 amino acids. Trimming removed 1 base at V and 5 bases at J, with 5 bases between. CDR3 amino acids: CASSLQEDTQYF. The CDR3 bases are TGTGCCAGCAGCTTGCAGGAAGATACGCAGTATTTT.

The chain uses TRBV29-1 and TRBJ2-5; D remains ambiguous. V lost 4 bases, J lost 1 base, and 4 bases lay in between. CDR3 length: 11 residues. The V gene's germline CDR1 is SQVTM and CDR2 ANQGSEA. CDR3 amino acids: CSVGSQETQYF. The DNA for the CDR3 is TGCAGCGTTGGCAGCCAAGAGACCCAGTACTTC. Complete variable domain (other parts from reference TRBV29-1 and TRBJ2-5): SAVISQKPSRDICQRGTSLTIQCQVDSQVTMMFWYRQQPGQSLTLIATANQGSEATYESGFVIDKFPISRPNLTFSTLTVSNMSPEDSSIYLCSVGSQETQYFGPGTRLLVL.

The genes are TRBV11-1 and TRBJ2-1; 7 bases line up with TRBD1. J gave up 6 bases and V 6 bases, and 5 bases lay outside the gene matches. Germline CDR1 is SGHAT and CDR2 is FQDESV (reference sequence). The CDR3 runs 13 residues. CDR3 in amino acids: CASRRTGGNEQFF. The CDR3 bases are TGTGCCAGCAGGCGGACAGGAGGCAATGAGCAGTTCTTC.

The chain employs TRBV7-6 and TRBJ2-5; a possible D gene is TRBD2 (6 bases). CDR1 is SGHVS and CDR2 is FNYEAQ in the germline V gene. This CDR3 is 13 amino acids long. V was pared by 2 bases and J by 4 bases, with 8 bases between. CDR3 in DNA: TGTGCCAGCAGCTTATTCGGGGGAGAGACCCAGTACTTC. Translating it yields CASSLFGGETQYF.

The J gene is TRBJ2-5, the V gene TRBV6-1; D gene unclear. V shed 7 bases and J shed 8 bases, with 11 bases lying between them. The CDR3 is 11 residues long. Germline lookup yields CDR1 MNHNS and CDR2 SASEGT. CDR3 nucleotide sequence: TGTGCCAGCACGCTAGGCCCAACCCAGTACTTC. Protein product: CASTLGPTQYF.

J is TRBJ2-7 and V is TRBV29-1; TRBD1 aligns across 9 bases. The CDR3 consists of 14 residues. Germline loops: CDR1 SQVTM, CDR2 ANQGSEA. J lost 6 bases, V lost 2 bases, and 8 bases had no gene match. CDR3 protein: CSVEPSGTGREQYF. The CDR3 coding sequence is TGCAGCGTTGAACCCTCCGGGACAGGGCGCGAGCAGTACTTC.

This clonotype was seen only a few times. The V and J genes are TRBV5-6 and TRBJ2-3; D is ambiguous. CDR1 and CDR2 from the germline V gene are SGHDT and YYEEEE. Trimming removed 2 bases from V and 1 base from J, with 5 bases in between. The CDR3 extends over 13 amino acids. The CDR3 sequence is CASSFSGTDTQYF. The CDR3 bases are TGTGCCAGCAGCTTTTCGGGCACAGATACGCAGTATTTT.

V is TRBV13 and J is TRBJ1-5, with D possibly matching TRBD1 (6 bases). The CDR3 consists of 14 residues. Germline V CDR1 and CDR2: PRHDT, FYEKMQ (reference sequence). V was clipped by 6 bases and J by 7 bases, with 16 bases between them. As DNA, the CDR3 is TGTGCCAGCAGACAAAACCCACAGGGCCAGCCCCAGCATTTT. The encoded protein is CASRQNPQGQPQHF.

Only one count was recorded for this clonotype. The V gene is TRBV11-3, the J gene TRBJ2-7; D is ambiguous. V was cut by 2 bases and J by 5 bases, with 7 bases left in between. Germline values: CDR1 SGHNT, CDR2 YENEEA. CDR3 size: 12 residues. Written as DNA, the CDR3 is TGTGCCAGCAGCTTAAAAGGGAACGAGCAGTACTTC. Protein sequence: CASSLKGNEQYF.

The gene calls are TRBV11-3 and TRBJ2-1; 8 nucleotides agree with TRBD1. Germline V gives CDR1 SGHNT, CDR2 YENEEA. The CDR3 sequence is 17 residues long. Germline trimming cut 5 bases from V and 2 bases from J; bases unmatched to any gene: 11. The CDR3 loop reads CASSPTRGQGAYNEQFF. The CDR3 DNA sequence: TGTGCCAGCAGCCCGACCCGAGGACAGGGCGCCTACAATGAGCAGTTCTTC.

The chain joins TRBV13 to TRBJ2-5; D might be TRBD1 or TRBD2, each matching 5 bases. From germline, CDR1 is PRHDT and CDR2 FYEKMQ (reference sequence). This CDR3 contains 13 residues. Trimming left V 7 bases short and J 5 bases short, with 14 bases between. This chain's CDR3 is CASNVVGGETQYF. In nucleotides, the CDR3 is TGTGCCAGCAACGTTGTTGGGGGTGAGACCCAGTACTTC.

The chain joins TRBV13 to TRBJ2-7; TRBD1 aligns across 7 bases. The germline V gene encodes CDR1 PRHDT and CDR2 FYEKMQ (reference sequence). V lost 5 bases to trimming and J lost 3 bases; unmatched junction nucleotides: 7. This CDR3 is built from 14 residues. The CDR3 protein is CASSLRDRNYEQYF. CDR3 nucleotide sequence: TGTGCCAGCAGCCTCCGGGACAGAAACTACGAGCAGTACTTC. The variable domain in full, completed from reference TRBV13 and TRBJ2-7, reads AAGVIQSPRHLIKEKRETATLKCYPIPRHDTVYWYQQGPGQDPQFLISFYEKMQSDKGSIPDRFSAQQFSDYHSELNMSSLELGDSALYFCASSLRDRNYEQYFGPGTRLTVT.

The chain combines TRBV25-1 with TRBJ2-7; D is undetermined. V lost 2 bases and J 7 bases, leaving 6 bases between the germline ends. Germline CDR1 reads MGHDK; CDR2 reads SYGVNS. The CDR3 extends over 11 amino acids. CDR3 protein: CASSEMKEQYF. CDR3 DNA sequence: TGTGCCAGCAGTGAAATGAAAGAGCAGTACTTC.

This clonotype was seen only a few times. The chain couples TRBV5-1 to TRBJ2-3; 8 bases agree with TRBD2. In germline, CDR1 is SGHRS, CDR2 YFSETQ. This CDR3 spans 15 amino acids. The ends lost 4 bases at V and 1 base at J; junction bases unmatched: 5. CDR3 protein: CASSPSSGGTDTQYF. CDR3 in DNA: TGCGCCAGCAGCCCCAGTAGCGGGGGCACAGATACGCAGTATTTT.

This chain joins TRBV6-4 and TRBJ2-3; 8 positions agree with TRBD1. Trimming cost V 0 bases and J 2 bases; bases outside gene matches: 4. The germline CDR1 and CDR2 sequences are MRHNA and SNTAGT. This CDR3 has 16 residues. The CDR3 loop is CASSDSTGVHTDTQYF. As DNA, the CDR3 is TGTGCCAGCAGTGACTCGACAGGGGTACACACAGATACGCAGTATTTT.

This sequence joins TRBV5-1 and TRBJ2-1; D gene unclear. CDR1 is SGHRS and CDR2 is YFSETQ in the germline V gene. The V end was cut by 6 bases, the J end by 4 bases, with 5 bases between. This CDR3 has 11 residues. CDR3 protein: CASTLYNEQFF. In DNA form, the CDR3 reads TGCGCCAGCACTCTTTACAATGAGCAGTTCTTC.

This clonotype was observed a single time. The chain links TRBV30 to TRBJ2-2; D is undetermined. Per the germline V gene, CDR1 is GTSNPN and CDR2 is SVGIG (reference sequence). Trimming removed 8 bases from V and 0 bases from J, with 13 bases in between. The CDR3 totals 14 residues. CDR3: CALAPLANTGELFF. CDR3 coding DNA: TGTGCCCTGGCCCCACTCGCGAACACCGGGGAGCTGTTTTTT.

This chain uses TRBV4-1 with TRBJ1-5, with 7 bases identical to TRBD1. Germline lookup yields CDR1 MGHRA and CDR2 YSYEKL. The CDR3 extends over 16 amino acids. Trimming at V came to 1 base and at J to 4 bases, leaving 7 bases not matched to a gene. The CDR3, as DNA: TGCGCCAGCAGCCAAGTAGGACAGGACCCGAATCAGCCCCAGCATTTT. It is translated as CASSQVGQDPNQPQHF.

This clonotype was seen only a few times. CDR3 loop: CASSEGLAGSNEQFF. DNA of the CDR3: TGTGCCAGCAGTGAAGGACTAGCGGGAAGCAATGAGCAGTTCTTC. The rearrangement links TRBV2 to TRBJ2-1; TRBD2 matches 11 bases. V lost 1 base to trimming and J lost 6 bases; unmatched junction nucleotides: 2. This CDR3 spans 15 amino acids. Germline CDR1 and CDR2: SNHLY and FYNNEI.